The 32 T cell receptor beta chains below all came from one sample that was sequenced in a study of radiation and T cells in renal cell carcinoma. The repertoire was sequenced with immunoSEQ multiplex PCR; TCRdb's copy has only in-frame clones and lacks some. This table has some 100,000 clones, roughly 82% appearing once. Sample time point: blood 4 weeks post-SBRT, at nephrectomy. Treatment reported: 15 Gy SBRT to primary tumor, nephrectomy 4 weeks later. The source material was blood, sampled from a patient whose treatment included radiotherapy and nephrectomy. These receptors originate from a man aged 60-69 years with renal cell carcinoma.

The rearrangement joins TRBV28 to TRBJ2-5; D is possibly TRBD2 (6 bases). V was shortened by 5 bases and J by 2 bases, with 12 bases between the two germline ends. Germline-derived CDR1 and CDR2 are MDHEN and SYDVKM. The CDR3 is 14 amino acids. The CDR3 reads CASSMGTDQETQYF. In DNA, the CDR3 is TGTGCCAGCAGTATGGGGACTGATCAAGAGACCCAGTACTTC.

This chain links TRBV14 with TRBJ2-7; D possibly matches TRBD1 or TRBD2 (5 bases each). The V end lost 1 base, the J end lost 6 bases, and 16 bases lay between the germline ends. CDR1 and CDR2 from the germline V gene are SGHDN and FVKESK. The CDR3 contains 15 residues. The CDR3 region has the DNA TGTGCCAGCAGCCAAGCGAGGGGCCCACCGCGCGAGCAGTACTTC. It specifies CASSQARGPPREQYF.

This chain links TRBV10-3 with TRBJ1-4, with a weak D call TRBD1 (6 bases). Germline V gene lookup returns CDR1 ENHRY and CDR2 SYGVKD. CDR3 length equals 13 residues. V was pared by 1 base and J by 8 bases, with 8 bases between. In nucleotides, the CDR3 is TGTGCCATCAGTGAGTTGGACAGAGAAAAACTGTTTTTT. Translating gives CAISELDREKLFF.

This clone was detected a few times. For the CDR3, the DNA is TGTGCCAGCAGCTGGGCCGTGGGGACCACCTACAATGAGCAGTTCTTC. Translation: CASSWAVGTTYNEQFF. The chain joins TRBV5-5 to TRBJ2-1; either TRBD1 or TRBD2 may supply D (5 bases each). Germline V gene lookup returns CDR1 SGHKS and CDR2 YYEKEE (reference sequence). The CDR3 loop spans 16 amino acids. The V end was cut by 3 bases, the J end by 2 bases, with 15 bases between.

The chain is built from TRBV6-6 and TRBJ2-7; 12 bases map to TRBD1. CDR3 size: 15 residues. J gave up 2 bases and V 5 bases, and 4 bases lay outside the gene matches. The germline V gene has CDR1 MNHNY and CDR2 SVGAGI (reference sequence). DNA for the CDR3: TGTGCCAGCAGTGGGGACAGGGGGCTAGCCTACGAGCAGTACTTC. It encodes CASSGDRGLAYEQYF.

This rearrangement joins TRBV7-9 to TRBJ1-1; D possibly corresponds to TRBD1 (6 bases). Germline loops: CDR1 SEHNR, CDR2 FQNEAQ (reference sequence). The CDR3 runs 13 residues. The germline V and J ends were trimmed by 2 bases and 6 bases, with 10 bases remaining between them. As DNA, the CDR3 is TGTGCCAGCAGCTTACGGGGGGCTCCTGAAGCTTTCTTT. This sequence encodes CASSLRGAPEAFF.

J is TRBJ2-1 and V is TRBV29-1; maybe TRBD1 (5 bases). V dropped 0 bases and J dropped 2 bases, with 8 bases sitting between them. The germline CDR1 and CDR2 sequences are SQVTM and ANQGSEA. This CDR3 contains 14 residues. The CDR3 DNA follows: TGCAGCGTTGAAGATCCGACAGCCTACAATGAGCAGTTCTTC. It specifies CSVEDPTAYNEQFF.

The V and J genes are TRBV6-5 and TRBJ2-3; TRBD2 agrees at 8 bases. This CDR3 spans 16 amino acids. Germline CDR1 is MNHEY and CDR2 is SVGAGI. V gave up 2 bases and J gave up 4 bases; unmatched junction bases: 8. For the CDR3, the DNA is TGTGCCAGCAGTTACGGAGCGGGAGTGGGTGCAGATACGCAGTATTTT. Translating gives CASSYGAGVGADTQYF.

The rearrangement joins TRBV21-1 to TRBJ2-1. TRBV21-1 is recorded as a pseudogene. The length of the CDR3 is 17 residues. The DNA for the CDR3 is TGTGCCAGCAGCAAAGGGGGACGGATATGCTCCTACAATGAGCAGTTCTTC. As protein: CASSKGGRICSYNEQFF.

This sequence joins TRBV9 and TRBJ1-1; TRBD1 matches at 8 bases. CDR3 length: 15 amino acids. The ends lost 0 bases at V and 4 bases at J; junction bases unmatched: 5. Per germline, CDR1 SGDLS and CDR2 YYNGEE. The CDR3 DNA follows: TGTGCCAGCAGCGTAGAATACAGGGGGGGCACTGAAGCTTTCTTT. Translated, it gives CASSVEYRGGTEAFF.

This clone was detected only a few times. The chain couples TRBV10-3 to TRBJ2-3; 8 bases are a match to TRBD2. The CDR3 is made up of 14 amino acids. V lost 4 bases and J lost 3; bases outside the gene matches: 3. CDR1 is ENHRY and CDR2 is SYGVKD in the germline V gene. CDR3 sequence: CAISGSGNTDTQYF. In DNA, the CDR3 is TGTGCCATCAGTGGTAGCGGGAATACAGATACGCAGTATTTT.

The chain links TRBV7-2 to TRBJ2-3; D perhaps matches TRBD2 (6 bases). Germline V gene lookup returns CDR1 SGHTA and CDR2 FQGNSA. Trimming left V 0 bases short and J 2 bases short, with 9 bases between. The CDR3 loop spans 15 amino acids. This CDR3 reads CASSLALATTDTQYF. CDR3 nucleotide sequence: TGTGCCAGCAGCTTAGCGCTAGCGACCACAGATACGCAGTATTTT.

The chain is built from TRBV29-1 and TRBJ1-4; 9 bases line up with TRBD1. J was trimmed by 6 bases and V by 4 bases; bases with no gene match: 9. The CDR3 has 15 residues. The germline CDR1 and CDR2 sequences are SQVTM and ANQGSEA. The CDR3 DNA is TGCAGCGTTGGGGGACAGGGACTTCAGGATGAAAAACTGTTTTTT. This codes for CSVGGQGLQDEKLFF.

The gene calls are TRBV14 and TRBJ1-4; D unresolved. The V gene lost 0 bases and the J gene lost 8 bases, with 16 bases spanning the gap. The CDR3 consists of 16 residues. CDR1 SGHDN and CDR2 FVKESK come from the germline V gene. CDR3 in DNA: TGTGCCAGCAGCCAAGAGGCGGAGGGAGTAGCAGAAAAACTGTTTTTT. Translating gives CASSQEAEGVAEKLFF.

V usage is TRBV4-1 and J usage is TRBJ2-1; a possible D gene is TRBD2 (7 bases). Per germline, CDR1 MGHRA and CDR2 YSYEKL. Between the trimmed V and J ends, which lost 4 bases and 5 bases, there was a span of 12 bases. The CDR3 sequence is 14 residues long. In DNA, the CDR3 is TGCGCCAGCAGCCGCGGGGAGGGGGACAATGAGCAGTTCTTC. Translated, it gives CASSRGEGDNEQFF.

V gene TRBV7-8 combines with J gene TRBJ2-1, with D possibly matching TRBD1 (6 bases). In germline, CDR1 is SGHVS, CDR2 FQNEAQ. V lost 5 bases, J lost 4 bases, and 9 bases lay in between. The CDR3 consists of 13 residues. This CDR3 reads CASSADRYNEQFF. The CDR3 DNA reads TGTGCCAGCAGCGCGGACAGATACAATGAGCAGTTCTTC. The full variable domain, its missing parts supplied by reference TRBV7-8 and TRBJ2-1, is GAGVSQSPRYKVAKRGQDVALRCDPISGHVSLFWYQQALGQGPEFLTYFQNEAQLDKSGLPSDRFFAERPEGSVSTLKIQRTQQEDSAVYLCASSADRYNEQFFGPGTRLTVL.

The V call is TRBV4-1, the J call TRBJ2-7; maybe TRBD1 (6 bases). CDR1 and CDR2 (germline): MGHRA, YSYEKL. This CDR3 is built from 17 residues. V lost 3 bases to trimming and J lost 3 bases, with 21 bases between them. CDR3 DNA: TGCGCCAGCAGCCACGAGATCCCGGACAGTCCTGTCTACGAGCAGTACTTC. Translated: CASSHEIPDSPVYEQYF.

The chain employs TRBV6-6 and TRBJ2-7; D gene unclear. The CDR3 is 12 residues long. The V end was cut by 2 bases, the J end by 4 bases, with 6 bases between. Germline CDR1 MNHNY, CDR2 SVGAGI (reference sequence). The CDR3 DNA follows: TGTGCCAGCAGTTACGGGGTTTACGAGCAGTACTTC. Amino acid sequence: CASSYGVYEQYF.

This sequence joins TRBV7-2 and TRBJ2-7; 13 positions agree with TRBD2. Germline V gene lookup returns CDR1 SGHTA and CDR2 FQGNSA. CDR3 size: 18 residues. J was trimmed by 3 bases and V by 4 bases; bases with no gene match: 12. CDR3 sequence reads: CASSSTRLAGGPLYEQYF. CDR3 DNA sequence: TGTGCCAGCAGCTCTACGCGACTAGCGGGAGGACCACTCTACGAGCAGTACTTC.

This rearrangement joins TRBV6-5 to TRBJ2-7; 11 bases match TRBD1. V gave up 4 bases and J gave up 7 bases; unmatched junction bases: 12. Per germline, CDR1 MNHEY and CDR2 SVGAGI. The CDR3 has 16 residues. This CDR3 is CASSFPGTGGKGEQYF. The DNA for the CDR3 is TGTGCCAGCAGTTTTCCGGGGACAGGGGGAAAAGGGGAGCAGTACTTC.

This sequence joins TRBV11-3 and TRBJ2-2; D may be TRBD1 (6 bases). The CDR3 is made up of 16 amino acids. Per the germline V gene, CDR1 is SGHNT and CDR2 is YENEEA. Trimming removed 5 bases at V and 3 bases at J, with 16 bases between. The CDR3 here is CASSPGALGDTGELFF. CDR3 bases: TGTGCCAGCAGCCCAGGGGCTTTAGGGGACACCGGGGAGCTGTTTTTT. The full variable domain, with the rest looked up from reference TRBV11-3 and TRBJ2-2, is EAGVVQSPRYKIIEKKQPVAFWCNPISGHNTLYWYLQNLGQGPELLIRYENEEAVDDSQLPKDRFSAERLKGVDSTLKIQPAELGDSAVYLCASSPGALGDTGELFFGEGSRLTVL.

The CDR3: CASSLGPSSEQFF. CDR3 nucleotides: TGCGCCAGCAGCTTGGGCCCTAGCAGTGAGCAGTTCTTC. V gene TRBV5-1 combines with J gene TRBJ2-1; TRBD2 is a possible D gene (5 bases). From germline, CDR1 is SGHRS and CDR2 YFSETQ. The CDR3 is 13 amino acids. V dropped 0 bases and J dropped 9 bases, with 10 bases sitting between them.

V and J are TRBV9 and TRBJ2-3; TRBD2 matches 11 bases. Germline CDR1 is SGDLS and CDR2 is YYNGEE. This CDR3 has 16 residues. Trimming at V came to 4 bases and at J to 3 bases, leaving 7 bases not matched to a gene. The CDR3 DNA reads as TGTGCCAGCAGCCCTACGCTAGCGGGAGGTACAGATACGCAGTATTTT. Protein sequence: CASSPTLAGGTDTQYF.

The CDR3 loop is CSVGLTGGTDTQYF. The DNA of the CDR3 is TGCAGCGTTGGCCTTACAGGGGGCACAGATACGCAGTATTTT. The V and J genes are TRBV29-1 and TRBJ2-3; 7 positions match TRBD1. The germline CDR1 and CDR2 sequences are SQVTM and ANQGSEA. The CDR3 sequence is 14 residues long. V was clipped by 4 bases and J by 1 base; unmatched bases: 5.

The chain combines TRBV5-1 with TRBJ2-1; D is uncertain. Trimming shortened V by 0 bases and J by 8 bases, and 12 bases separated the two germline ends. Germline lookup yields CDR1 SGHRS and CDR2 YFSETQ. The CDR3 runs 14 residues. For the CDR3, the DNA is TGCGCCAGCAGCTTGGAGCGAGGAGTGGATGAGCAGTTCTTC. It translates to CASSLERGVDEQFF.

This clone came up a few times. The chain recombines TRBV5-1 with TRBJ2-7; TRBD2 is a possible D gene (7 bases). The CDR3 contains 15 residues. CDR1 is SGHRS and CDR2 is YFSETQ in the germline V gene. The V and J ends lost 1 base and 5 bases respectively, with 16 bases between them. The CDR3: CASSLRGARRDEQYF. In DNA form, the CDR3 reads TGCGCCAGCAGCTTGCGGGGGGCAAGGCGTGACGAGCAGTACTTC.

The chain recombines TRBV9 with TRBJ2-3; D may be TRBD2 (6 bases). In germline, CDR1 is SGDLS, CDR2 YYNGEE. The CDR3 is 14 amino acids. The germline V and J ends were trimmed by 7 bases and 4 bases, with 16 bases remaining between them. The CDR3 loop is CASSLGGGADTQYF. Written as DNA, the CDR3 is TGTGCCAGCTCCCTGGGAGGAGGGGCAGATACGCAGTATTTT.

This clone was recorded a few times. The rearrangement joins TRBV7-9 to TRBJ1-1; TRBD1 might be the D (5 bases). V lost 5 bases to trimming and J lost 7 bases, with 20 bases between them. The CDR3 extends over 15 amino acids. CDR1 SEHNR and CDR2 FQNEAQ come from the germline V gene (reference sequence). The CDR3 sequence: CASSPAGIGDYEAFF. The DNA of the CDR3 is TGTGCCAGCAGCCCCGCGGGTATAGGGGATTATGAAGCTTTCTTT.

This clone was observed a few times. This CDR3 is CASSPGQVYEQYF. As DNA, the CDR3 is TGTGCCAGCTCACCAGGGCAGGTCTACGAGCAGTACTTC. This chain uses TRBV18 with TRBJ2-7, with no clear D. CDR3 length: 13 amino acids. Germline CDR1 and CDR2: KGHSH and LQKENI. V gave up 2 bases and J gave up 3 bases, with 8 bases separating them.

This chain connects TRBV11-3 to TRBJ1-3; no definite D call. CDR3 size: 14 residues. CDR1 is SGHNT, CDR2 YENEEA, per germline. V was pared by 3 bases and J by 1 base, with 7 bases between. This chain's CDR3 is CASSFLRSGNTIYF. CDR3 coding DNA: TGTGCCAGCAGCTTTCTCAGGTCTGGAAACACCATATATTTT.

This chain joins TRBV9 and TRBJ2-5; 7 nucleotides align to TRBD2. The length of the CDR3 is 16 residues. The germline V gene encodes CDR1 SGDLS and CDR2 YYNGEE. Trimming cost V 7 bases and J 1 base; bases outside gene matches: 13. The CDR3 protein is CASGRGAGRPQETQYF. CDR3 bases: TGTGCCAGCGGGAGGGGAGCGGGCCGACCCCAAGAGACCCAGTACTTC.

The rearrangement joins TRBV27 to TRBJ2-5; 8 bases are shared with TRBD1. V dropped 0 bases and J dropped 5; count of bases not matched to a gene: 5. The CDR3 runs to 15 residues. Germline CDR1 is MNHEY and CDR2 is SMNVEV (reference sequence). Written as DNA, the CDR3 is TGTGCCAGCAGTTTATCTACAGGGGGTTGGGAGACCCAGTACTTC. It is translated as CASSLSTGGWETQYF.